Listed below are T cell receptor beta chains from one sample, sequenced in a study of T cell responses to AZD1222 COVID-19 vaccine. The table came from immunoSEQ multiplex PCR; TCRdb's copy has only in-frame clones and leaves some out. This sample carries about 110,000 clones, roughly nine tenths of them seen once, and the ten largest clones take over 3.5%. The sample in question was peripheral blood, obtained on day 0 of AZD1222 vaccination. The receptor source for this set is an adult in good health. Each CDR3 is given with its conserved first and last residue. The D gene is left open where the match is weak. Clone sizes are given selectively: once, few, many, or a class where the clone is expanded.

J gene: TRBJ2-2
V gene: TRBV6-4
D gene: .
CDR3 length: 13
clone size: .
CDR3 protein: CASRQEDSGELFF
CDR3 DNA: TGTGCCAGCCGACAGGAGGATTCTGGGGAGCTGTTTTTT

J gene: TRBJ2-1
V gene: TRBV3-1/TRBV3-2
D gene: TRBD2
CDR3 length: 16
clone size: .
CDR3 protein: CASSYRLAGGPREQFF
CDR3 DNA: TGTGCCAGCAGCTATAGACTAGCGGGAGGGCCTCGTGAGCAGTTCTTC

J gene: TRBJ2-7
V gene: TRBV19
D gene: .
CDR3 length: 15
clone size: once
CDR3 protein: CASSTSRDTGYEQYF
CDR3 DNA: TGTGCCAGTAGTACCTCCCGGGACACAGGCTACGAGCAGTACTTC

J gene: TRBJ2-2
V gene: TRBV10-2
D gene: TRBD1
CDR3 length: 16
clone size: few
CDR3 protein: CASSESGGADTGELFF
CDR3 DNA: TGCGCCAGCAGTGAGTCAGGGGGCGCGGACACCGGGGAGCTGTTTTTT

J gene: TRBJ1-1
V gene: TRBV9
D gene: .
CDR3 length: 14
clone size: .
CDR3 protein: CASSVNSMNTEAFF
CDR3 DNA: TGTGCCAGCAGCGTTAATTCCATGAACACTGAAGCTTTCTTT

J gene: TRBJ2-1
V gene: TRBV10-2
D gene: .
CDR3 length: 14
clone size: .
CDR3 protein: CASSESRSYNEQFF
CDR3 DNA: TGCGCCAGCAGTGAGTCTCGTTCCTACAATGAGCAGTTCTTC

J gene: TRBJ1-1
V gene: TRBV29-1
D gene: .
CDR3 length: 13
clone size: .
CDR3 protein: CSVMRRLNTEAFF
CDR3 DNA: TGCAGCGTTATGAGAAGGTTGAACACTGAAGCTTTCTTT

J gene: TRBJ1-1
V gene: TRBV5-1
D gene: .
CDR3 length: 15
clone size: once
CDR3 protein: CASSLAGTQNTEAFF
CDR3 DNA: TGCGCCAGCAGCTTGGCGGGTACTCAGAACACTGAAGCTTTCTTT

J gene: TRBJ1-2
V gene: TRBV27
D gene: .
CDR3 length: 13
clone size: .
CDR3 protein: CASSLRQHYGYTF
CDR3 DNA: TGTGCCAGCAGTTTAAGACAGCACTATGGCTACACCTTC

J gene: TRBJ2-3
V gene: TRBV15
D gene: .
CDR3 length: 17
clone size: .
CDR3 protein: CATSRDTSSGVPDTQYF
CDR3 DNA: TGTGCCACCAGCAGAGATACTTCATCGGGAGTCCCAGATACGCAGTATTTT

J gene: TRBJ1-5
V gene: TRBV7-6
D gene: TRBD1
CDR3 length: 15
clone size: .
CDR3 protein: CASSLGQASNQPQHF
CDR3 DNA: TGTGCCAGCAGCTTGGGACAGGCTAGCAATCAGCCCCAGCATTTT

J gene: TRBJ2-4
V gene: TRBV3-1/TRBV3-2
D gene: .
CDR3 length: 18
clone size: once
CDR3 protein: CASSPDWGGSLTKNIQYF
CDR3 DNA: TGTGCCAGCAGCCCCGATTGGGGCGGGTCGTTGACCAAAAACATTCAGTACTTC

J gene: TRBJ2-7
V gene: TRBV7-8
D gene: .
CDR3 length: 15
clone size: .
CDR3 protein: CASSPTRGSSYEQYF
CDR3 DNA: TGTGCCAGCAGCCCCACACGGGGGTCCTCCTACGAGCAGTACTTC

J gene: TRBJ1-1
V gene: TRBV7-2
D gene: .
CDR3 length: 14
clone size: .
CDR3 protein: CASSPEGRGPEAFF
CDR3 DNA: TGTGCCAGCAGCCCAGAGGGTCGGGGACCTGAAGCTTTCTTT

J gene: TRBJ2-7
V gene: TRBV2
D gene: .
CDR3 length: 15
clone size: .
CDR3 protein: CASSSSDPLRYEQYF
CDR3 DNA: TGTGCCAGCAGTAGCTCGGACCCCCTCCGCTACGAGCAGTACTTC

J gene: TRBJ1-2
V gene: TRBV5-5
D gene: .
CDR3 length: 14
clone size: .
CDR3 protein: CASSPTYGRYGYTF
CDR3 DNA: TGTGCCAGCAGCCCCACATACGGTCGGTATGGCTACACCTTC

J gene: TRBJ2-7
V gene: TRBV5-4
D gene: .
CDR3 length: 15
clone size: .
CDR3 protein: CASSSVGGGSYEQYF
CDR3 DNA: TGTGCCAGCAGCTCGGTGGGGGGCGGCTCCTACGAGCAGTACTTC

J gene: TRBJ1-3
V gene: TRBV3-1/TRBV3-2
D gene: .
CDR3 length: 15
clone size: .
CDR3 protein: CASSQRGISGNTIYF
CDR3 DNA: TGTGCCAGCAGCCAAAGAGGTATCTCTGGAAACACCATATATTTT

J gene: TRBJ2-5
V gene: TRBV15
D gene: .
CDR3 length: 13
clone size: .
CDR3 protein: CATSRDRQETQYF
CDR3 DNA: TGTGCCACCAGCAGAGACAGGCAAGAGACCCAGTACTTC

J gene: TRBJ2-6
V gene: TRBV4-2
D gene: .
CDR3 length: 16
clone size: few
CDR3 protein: CASSQDSLSGANVLTF
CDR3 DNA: TGTGCCAGCAGCCAGGACAGTCTTTCTGGGGCCAACGTCCTGACTTTC

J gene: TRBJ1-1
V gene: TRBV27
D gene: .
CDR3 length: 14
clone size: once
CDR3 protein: CASRPRRENTEAFF
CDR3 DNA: TGTGCCAGCAGACCAAGACGGGAGAACACTGAAGCTTTCTTT

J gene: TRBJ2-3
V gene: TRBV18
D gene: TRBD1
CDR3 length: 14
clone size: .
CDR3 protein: CASSPKDRPDTQYF
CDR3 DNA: TGTGCCAGCTCACCGAAGGACAGGCCAGATACGCAGTATTTT

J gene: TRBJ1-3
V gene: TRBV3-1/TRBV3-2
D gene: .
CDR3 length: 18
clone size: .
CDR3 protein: CASSQVFWSVGQGNTIYF
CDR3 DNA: TGTGCCAGCAGCCAAGTTTTTTGGTCCGTGGGGCAAGGAAACACCATATATTTT

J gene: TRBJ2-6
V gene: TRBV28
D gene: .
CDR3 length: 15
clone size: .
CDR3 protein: CASSFVGYRANVLTF
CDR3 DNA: TGTGCCAGCAGTTTTGTGGGGTACAGGGCCAACGTCCTGACTTTC

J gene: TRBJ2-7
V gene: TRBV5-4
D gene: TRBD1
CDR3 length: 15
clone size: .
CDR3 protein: CASSFSAGGRHEQYF
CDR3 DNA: TGTGCCAGCAGCTTTTCGGCAGGGGGCCGACACGAGCAGTACTTC

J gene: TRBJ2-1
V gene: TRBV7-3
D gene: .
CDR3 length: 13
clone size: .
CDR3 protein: CASSLNREDEQFF
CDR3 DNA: TGTGCCAGCAGCTTAAACAGGGAGGATGAGCAGTTCTTC

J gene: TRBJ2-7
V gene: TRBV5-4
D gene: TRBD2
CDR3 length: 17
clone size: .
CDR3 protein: CASSPGGTSGGSYEQYF
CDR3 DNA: TGTGCCAGCAGCCCGGGAGGGACTAGCGGGGGGTCCTACGAGCAGTACTTC

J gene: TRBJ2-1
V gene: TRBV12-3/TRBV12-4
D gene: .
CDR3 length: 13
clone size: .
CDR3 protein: CASSLAGNNEQFF
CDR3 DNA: TGTGCCAGCAGTTTAGCGGGGAACAATGAGCAGTTCTTC

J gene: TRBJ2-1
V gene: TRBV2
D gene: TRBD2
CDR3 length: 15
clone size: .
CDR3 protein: CASSGTSGGAHEQFF
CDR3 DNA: TGTGCCAGCAGTGGCACTAGCGGGGGGGCACATGAGCAGTTCTTC

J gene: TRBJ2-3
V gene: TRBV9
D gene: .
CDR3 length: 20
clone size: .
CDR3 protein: CASSVLPSLRTGNRGDTQYF
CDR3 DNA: TGTGCCAGCAGCGTACTCCCCTCACTTCGAACAGGGAACCGAGGGGATACGCAGTATTTT

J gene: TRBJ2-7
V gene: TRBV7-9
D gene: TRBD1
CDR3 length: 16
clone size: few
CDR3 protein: CASSFDRGIHSYEQYF
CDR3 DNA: TGTGCCAGCAGCTTCGACAGGGGGATCCACTCCTACGAGCAGTACTTC

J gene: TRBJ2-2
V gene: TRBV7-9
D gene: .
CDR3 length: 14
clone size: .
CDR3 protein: CASSQGGGTGELFF
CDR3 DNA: TGTGCCAGCAGCCAGGGAGGTGGCACCGGGGAGCTGTTTTTT

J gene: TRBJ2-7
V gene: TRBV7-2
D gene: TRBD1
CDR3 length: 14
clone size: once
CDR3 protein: CASSLGGTGVEQYF
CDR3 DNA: TGTGCCAGCAGCTTAGGCGGGACAGGAGTCGAGCAGTACTTC

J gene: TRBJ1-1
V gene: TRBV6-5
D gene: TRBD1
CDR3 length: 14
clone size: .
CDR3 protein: CASGPKQGRTEAFF
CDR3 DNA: TGTGCCAGCGGTCCCAAACAGGGGCGAACTGAAGCTTTCTTT

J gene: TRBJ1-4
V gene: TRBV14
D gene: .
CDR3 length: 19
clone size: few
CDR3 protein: CASSQPSGDSVIRNEKLFF
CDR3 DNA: TGTGCCAGCAGCCAACCGTCCGGGGACTCGGTGATAAGAAATGAAAAACTGTTTTTT

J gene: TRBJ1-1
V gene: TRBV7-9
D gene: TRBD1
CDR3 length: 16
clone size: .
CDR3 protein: CASSPRGTAQNTEAFF
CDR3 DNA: TGTGCCAGCAGCCCTAGGGGGACAGCTCAGAACACTGAAGCTTTCTTT

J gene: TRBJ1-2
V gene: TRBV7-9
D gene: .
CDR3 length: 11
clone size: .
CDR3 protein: CASSLRDGYTF
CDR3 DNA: TGTGCCAGCAGCTTACGGGATGGCTACACCTTC

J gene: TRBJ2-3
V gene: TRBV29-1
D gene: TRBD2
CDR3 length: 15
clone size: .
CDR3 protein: CSVDHSGGAADTQYF
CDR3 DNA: TGCAGCGTTGATCATAGCGGGGGGGCCGCAGATACGCAGTATTTT

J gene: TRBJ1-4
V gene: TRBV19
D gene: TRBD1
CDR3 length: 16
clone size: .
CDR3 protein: CASSTPGTGVNEKLFF
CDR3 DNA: TGTGCCAGTAGTACCCCCGGGACAGGGGTGAATGAAAAACTGTTTTTT

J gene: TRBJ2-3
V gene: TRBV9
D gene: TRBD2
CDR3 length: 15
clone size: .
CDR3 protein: CASSEAGGNGDTQYF
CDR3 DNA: TGTGCCAGCAGTGAAGCGGGGGGGAACGGGGATACGCAGTATTTT

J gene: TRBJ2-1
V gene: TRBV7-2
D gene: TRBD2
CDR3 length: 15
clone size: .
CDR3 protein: CASSLVGGTSREQFF
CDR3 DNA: TGTGCCAGCAGCTTAGTCGGCGGGACTAGTAGGGAGCAGTTCTTC

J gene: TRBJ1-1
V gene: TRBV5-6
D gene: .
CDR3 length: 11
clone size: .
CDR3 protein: CASSSGSEAFF
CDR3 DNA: TGTGCCAGCAGCTCTGGGTCTGAAGCTTTCTTT

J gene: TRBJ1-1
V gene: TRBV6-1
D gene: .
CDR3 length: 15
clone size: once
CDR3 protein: CASSEGVRWNTEAFF
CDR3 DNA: TGTGCCAGCAGTGAGGGGGTCCGGTGGAACACTGAAGCTTTCTTT

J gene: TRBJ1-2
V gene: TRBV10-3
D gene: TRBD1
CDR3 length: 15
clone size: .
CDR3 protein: CAITPGDRSNYGYTF
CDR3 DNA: TGTGCCATCACCCCAGGGGACAGGTCTAACTATGGCTACACCTTC

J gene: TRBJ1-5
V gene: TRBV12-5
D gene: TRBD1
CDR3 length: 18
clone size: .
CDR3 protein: CASGLVQRGLGGNQPQHF
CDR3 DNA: TGTGCTAGTGGTTTGGTACAAAGGGGGCTAGGGGGCAATCAGCCCCAGCATTTT

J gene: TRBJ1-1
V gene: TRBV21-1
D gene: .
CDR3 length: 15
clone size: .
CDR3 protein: CASSNSGQGRLRAFF
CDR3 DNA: TGTGCCAGCAGCAACTCGGGACAGGGTAGGTTGCGAGCTTTCTTT

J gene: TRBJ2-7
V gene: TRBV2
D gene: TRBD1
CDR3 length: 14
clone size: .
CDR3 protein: CASLVPGQGNEQYF
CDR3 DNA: TGTGCCAGCTTAGTACCGGGACAGGGAAACGAGCAGTACTTC

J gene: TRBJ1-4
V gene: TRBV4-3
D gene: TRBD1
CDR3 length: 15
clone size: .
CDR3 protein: CASSQGGTANEKLFF
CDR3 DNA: TGCGCCAGCAGCCAAGGCGGGACAGCTAATGAAAAACTGTTTTTT

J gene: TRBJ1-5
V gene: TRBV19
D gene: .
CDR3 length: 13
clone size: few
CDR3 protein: CASRGTGYRSQHF
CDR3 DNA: TGTGCCAGCCGAGGAACAGGCTATAGGTCCCAGCATTTT

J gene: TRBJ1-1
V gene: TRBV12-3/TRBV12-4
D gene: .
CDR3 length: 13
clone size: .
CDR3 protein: CASSLARGTEAFF
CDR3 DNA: TGTGCCAGCAGTTTAGCGAGGGGGACTGAAGCTTTCTTT

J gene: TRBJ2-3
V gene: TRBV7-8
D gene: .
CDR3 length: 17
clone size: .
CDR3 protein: CASSRGTRASSTDTQYF
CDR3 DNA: TGTGCCAGCAGCCGGGGCACTAGGGCGTCTAGCACAGATACGCAGTATTTT

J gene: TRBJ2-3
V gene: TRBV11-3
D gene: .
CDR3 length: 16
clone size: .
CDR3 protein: CASSLGGTGGTDTQYF
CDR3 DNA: TGTGCCAGCAGCTTAGGGGGGACCGGGGGCACAGATACGCAGTATTTT